The clone carrying this TCR beta chain was seen at least ten times. Its antigen is as yet unknown. The CDR3 length is 14 residues. Trimming cost V 5 bases and J 5 bases; bases outside gene matches: 4. Germline V CDR1 and CDR2: SGHAT, FQNNGV. Using unique molecular identifiers, the investigators prepared the TCRbeta library. TCRdb re-analysed the PCR reads in MiXCR, keeping a single row per CDR3 protein. This table has around 190,000 distinct CDR3 sequences, roughly 6.6% appearing once. This sample is drawn from a study of T-cell reconstitution after alpha-beta-depleted transplantation in children. Study-wide results and caveats: After one year, T-cell counts and TCRbeta diversity mostly came from new T cells. After transplant, at about two months, alpha-beta T cells were reportedly derived from several hundred expanded graft clones.

The chain joins TRBV11-2 to TRBJ2-2, with 8 bases identical to TRBD2. This TCR was recovered from a boy between 2 and 15 years old with acute lymphoblastic leukemia, due to receive a stem cell transplant. The sequencing here drew on PBMCs, taken before TCRalphabeta/CD19-depleted stem cell transplant. Here the CDR3 reads CASSSSGDTGELFF. The CDR3 DNA reads as TGTGCCAGCAGCAGTAGCGGGGATACCGGGGAGCTGTTTTTT.